Listed below are T cell receptor beta chains from one sample, sequenced in a study of cytomegalovirus exposure and HLA in healthy donors. Repertoires were generated with immunoSEQ multiplex PCR, while TCRdb's copy carries only in-frame clones and drops some. The data hold 200,000 to 250,000 clones, with approximately 82% observed a single time. Material: PBMCs. All receptors come from a male donor in good health and CMV-seronegative. CDR3s include the opening cysteine and the closing phenylalanine or tryptophan.

TRBV6-1	TRBJ2-1	CATRPSGSYNEQFF
TRBV28	TRBJ1-2	CASSFLIEGYTF
TRBV21-1	TRBJ1-2	CASSYAGTADVGWGF
TRBV12-2	TRBJ1-3	CASRSLQGFTGNTIYF
TRBV5-1	TRBJ1-5	CASSLEALGPRNQPQHF
TRBV5-1	TRBJ1-4	CASSKTATNEKLFF
TRBV5-1	TRBJ2-1	CASSPGLAATLYNEQFF
TRBV6-5	TRBJ1-1	CASSYHAGNTEAFF
TRBV27	TRBJ1-4	CASSSPGPLATNEKLFF
TRBV5-4	TRBJ2-3	CASSLPSGSTDTQYF
TRBV6-1	TRBJ1-2	CASSPKLQGSYGYTF
TRBV18	TRBJ2-6	CASSSVAGASGANVLTF
TRBV27	TRBJ2-2	CASSFPSGELFF
TRBV5-8	TRBJ2-5	CASSLGIDNQETQYF
TRBV4-1	TRBJ1-2	CASSQDPRGGRNGYTF
TRBV7-8	TRBJ2-4	CASSKTSGRKNIQYF
TRBV9	TRBJ1-1	CASSVGSGGATEAFF
TRBV7-3	TRBJ1-1	CASSRGQMNTEAFF
TRBV11-2	TRBJ2-3	CASSSGRRERGTDTQYF
TRBV7-9	TRBJ2-5	CSSSPVGGSVQETQYF
TRBV18	TRBJ2-5	CASSPPQGASGETQYF
TRBV2	TRBJ2-3	CASGAGRTDTQYF
TRBV5-6	TRBJ1-1	CASRRTGGVNTEAFF
TRBV19	TRBJ2-7	CASSIVGGIKVPEQYF
TRBV7-9	TRBJ2-7	CASSRTGTEWDEQYF
TRBV9	TRBJ2-2	CASSPSTQGWTSGRTGELFF
TRBV14	TRBJ1-2	CASSQERTDYGYTF
TRBV20-1	TRBJ2-5	CSARMQGTQYF
TRBV10-2	TRBJ2-1	CASSAGTTYNEQFF
TRBV19	TRBJ2-2	CASSISRDTGELFF
TRBV27	TRBJ1-5	CASRPGDRVNQPQHF
TRBV12-5	TRBJ1-5	CASGLSSGDQPQHF
TRBV10-3	TRBJ2-5	CAISLGLAETLYF
TRBV7-2	TRBJ2-7	CASRTSSYEQYF
TRBV19	TRBJ2-1	CASSSLTSGTYNEQFF
TRBV7-2	TRBJ2-3	CASSLTGLSTDTQYF
TRBV6-6	TRBJ2-3	CASSDGQGAADTQYF